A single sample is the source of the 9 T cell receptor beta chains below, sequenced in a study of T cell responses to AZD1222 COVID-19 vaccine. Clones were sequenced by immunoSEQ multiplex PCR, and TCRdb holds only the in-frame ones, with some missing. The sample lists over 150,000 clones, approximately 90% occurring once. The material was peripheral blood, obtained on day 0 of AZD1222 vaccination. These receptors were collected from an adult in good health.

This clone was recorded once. CDR3 sequence reads: CASSRGQGGQPQHF. CDR3 coding DNA: TGTGCCAGTAGCCGGGGACAGGGCGGTCAGCCCCAGCATTTT. This chain links TRBV19 with TRBJ1-5, with 9 bases lining up with TRBD1. The CDR3 contains 14 residues. The germline V gene encodes CDR1 LNHDA and CDR2 SQIVND (reference sequence). With V trimmed by 6 bases and J by 6 bases, 6 bases remained unmatched. Combining the CDR3 with reference TRBV19 and TRBJ1-5 gives the whole variable domain DGGITQSPKYLFRKEGQNVTLSCEQNLNHDAMYWYRQDPGQGLRLIYYSQIVNDFQKGDIAEGYSVSREKKESFPLTVTSAQKNPTAFYLCASSRGQGGQPQHFGDGTRLSIL.

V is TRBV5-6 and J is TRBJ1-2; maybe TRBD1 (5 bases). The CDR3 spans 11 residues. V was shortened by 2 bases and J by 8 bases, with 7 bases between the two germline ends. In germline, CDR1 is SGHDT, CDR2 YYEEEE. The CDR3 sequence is CASSLSGGYTF. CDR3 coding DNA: TGTGCCAGCAGCTTATCAGGGGGCTACACCTTC.

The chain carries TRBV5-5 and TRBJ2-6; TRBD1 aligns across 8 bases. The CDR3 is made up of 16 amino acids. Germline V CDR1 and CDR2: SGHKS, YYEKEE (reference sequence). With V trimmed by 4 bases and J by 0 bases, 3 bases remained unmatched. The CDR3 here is CASSLTGVSGANVLTF. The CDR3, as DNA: TGTGCCAGCAGCCTGACAGGGGTCTCTGGGGCCAACGTCCTGACTTTC.

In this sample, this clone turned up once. CDR3 bases: TGTGCCAGCAGTAAAGGGACTAGCGCATTGTTTACCTCCTACAATGAGCAGTTCTTC. Translation: CASSKGTSALFTSYNEQFF. This chain joins TRBV7-8 and TRBJ2-1; 10 positions agree with TRBD2. V was pared by 6 bases and J by 0 bases, with 14 bases of the junction left unmatched. Germline assignment: CDR1 SGHVS and CDR2 FQNEAQ. This CDR3 has 19 residues.

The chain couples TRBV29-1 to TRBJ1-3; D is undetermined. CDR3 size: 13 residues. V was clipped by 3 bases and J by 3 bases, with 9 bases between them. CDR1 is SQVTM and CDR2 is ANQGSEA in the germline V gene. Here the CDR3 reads CSVESGYGNTIYF. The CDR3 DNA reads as TGCAGCGTTGAGTCGGGATATGGAAACACCATATATTTT.

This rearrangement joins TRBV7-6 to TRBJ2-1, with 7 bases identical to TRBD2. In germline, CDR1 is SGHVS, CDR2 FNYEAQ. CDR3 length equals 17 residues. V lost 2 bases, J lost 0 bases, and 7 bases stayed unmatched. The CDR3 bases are TGTGCCAGCAGCTTATCCCCAGCGGGGAGCTCCTACAATGAGCAGTTCTTC. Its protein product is CASSLSPAGSSYNEQFF.

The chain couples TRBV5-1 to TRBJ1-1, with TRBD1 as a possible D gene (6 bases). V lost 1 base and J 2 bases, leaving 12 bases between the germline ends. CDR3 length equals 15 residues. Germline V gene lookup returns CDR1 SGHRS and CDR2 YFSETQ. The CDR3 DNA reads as TGCGCCAGCAGCTTGTACGGGACACCCAACACTGAAGCTTTCTTT. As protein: CASSLYGTPNTEAFF. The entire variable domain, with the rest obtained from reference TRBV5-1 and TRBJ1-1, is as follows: KAGVTQTPRYLIKTRGQQVTLSCSPISGHRSVSWYQQTPGQGLQFLFEYFSETQRNKGNFPGRFSGRQFSNSRSEMNVSTLELGDSALYLCASSLYGTPNTEAFFGQGTRLTVV.

CDR3 nucleotide sequence: TGTGCCAGCAGGGATTTCGTCGACAATGAGCAGTTCTTC. It yields the protein CASRDFVDNEQFF. The J gene is TRBJ2-1, the V gene TRBV12-3 or TRBV12-4, with unresolved D. The CDR3 extends over 13 amino acids. V lost 6 bases and J lost 5, with 11 bases in between.

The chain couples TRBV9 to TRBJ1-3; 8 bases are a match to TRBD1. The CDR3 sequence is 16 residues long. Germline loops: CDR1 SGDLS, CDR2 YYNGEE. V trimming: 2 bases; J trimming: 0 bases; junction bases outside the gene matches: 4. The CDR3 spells CASSVRTGSSGNTIYF. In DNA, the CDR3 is TGTGCCAGCAGCGTTAGGACAGGGAGCTCTGGAAACACCATATATTTT.